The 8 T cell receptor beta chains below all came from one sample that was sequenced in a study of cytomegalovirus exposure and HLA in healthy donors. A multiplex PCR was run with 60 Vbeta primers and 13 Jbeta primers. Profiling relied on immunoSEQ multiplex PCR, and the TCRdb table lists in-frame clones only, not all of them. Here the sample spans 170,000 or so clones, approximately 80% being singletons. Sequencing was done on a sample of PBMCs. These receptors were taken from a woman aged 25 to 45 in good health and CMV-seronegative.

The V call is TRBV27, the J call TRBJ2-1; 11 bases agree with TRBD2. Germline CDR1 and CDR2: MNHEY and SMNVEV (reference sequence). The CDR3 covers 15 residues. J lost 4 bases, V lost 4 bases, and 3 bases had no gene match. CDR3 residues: CASSYSGRVYNEQFF. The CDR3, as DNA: TGTGCCAGCAGTTATAGCGGGAGGGTATACAATGAGCAGTTCTTC.

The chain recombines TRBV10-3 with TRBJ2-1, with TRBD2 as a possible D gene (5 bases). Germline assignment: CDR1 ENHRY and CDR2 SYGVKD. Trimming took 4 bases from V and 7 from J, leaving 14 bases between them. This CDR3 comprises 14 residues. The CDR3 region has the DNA TGTGCCATCAGTGCCGGTGAGGGAGTAAATGAGCAGTTCTTC. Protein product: CAISAGEGVNEQFF.

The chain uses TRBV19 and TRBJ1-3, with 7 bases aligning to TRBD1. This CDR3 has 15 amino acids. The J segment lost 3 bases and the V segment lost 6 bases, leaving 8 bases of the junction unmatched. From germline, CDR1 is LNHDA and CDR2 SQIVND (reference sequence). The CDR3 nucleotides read TGTGCCAGTAGGCGGGACAGTCGCTTTGGAAACACCATATATTTT. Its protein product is CASRRDSRFGNTIYF. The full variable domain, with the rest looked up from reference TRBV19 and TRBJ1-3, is DGGITQSPKYLFRKEGQNVTLSCEQNLNHDAMYWYRQDPGQGLRLIYYSQIVNDFQKGDIAEGYSVSREKKESFPLTVTSAQKNPTAFYLCASRRDSRFGNTIYFGEGSWLTVV.

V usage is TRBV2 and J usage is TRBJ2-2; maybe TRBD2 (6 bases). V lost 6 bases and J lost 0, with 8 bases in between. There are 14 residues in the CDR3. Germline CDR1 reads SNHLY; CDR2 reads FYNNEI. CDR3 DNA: TGTGCCAGCAGAGGGGACTCGAACACCGGGGAGCTGTTTTTT. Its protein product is CASRGDSNTGELFF.

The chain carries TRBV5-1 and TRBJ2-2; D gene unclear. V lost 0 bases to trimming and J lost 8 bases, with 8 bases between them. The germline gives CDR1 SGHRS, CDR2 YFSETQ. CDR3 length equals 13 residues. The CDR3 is CASSLAVEGELFF. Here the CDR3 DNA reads TGCGCCAGCAGCTTGGCCGTAGAAGGGGAGCTGTTTTTT.

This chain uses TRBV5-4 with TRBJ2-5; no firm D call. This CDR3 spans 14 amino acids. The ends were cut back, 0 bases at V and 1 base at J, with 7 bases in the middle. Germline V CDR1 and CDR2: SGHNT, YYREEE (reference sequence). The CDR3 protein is CASSLGELQETQYF. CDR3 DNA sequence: TGTGCCAGCAGCTTGGGAGAACTCCAAGAGACCCAGTACTTC.

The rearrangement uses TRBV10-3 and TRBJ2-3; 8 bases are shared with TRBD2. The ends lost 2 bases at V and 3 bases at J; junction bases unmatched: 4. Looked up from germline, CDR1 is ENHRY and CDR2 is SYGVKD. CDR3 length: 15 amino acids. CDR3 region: CAISEGASGTDTQYF. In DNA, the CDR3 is TGTGCCATCAGTGAGGGTGCTAGCGGGACAGATACGCAGTATTTT.

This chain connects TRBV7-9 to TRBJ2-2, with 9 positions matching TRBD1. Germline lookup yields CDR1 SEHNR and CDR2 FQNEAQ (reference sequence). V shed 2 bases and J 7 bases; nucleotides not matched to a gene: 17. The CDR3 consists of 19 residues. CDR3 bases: TGTGCCAGCAGCTTAATCCCCACGGCGGGACAGGGCAGTGTCGGGGAGCTGTTTTTT. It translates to CASSLIPTAGQGSVGELFF.